This passage covers 22 T cell receptor beta chains from one sample sequenced in a study of T cell responses to AZD1222 COVID-19 vaccine. Clones were sequenced by immunoSEQ multiplex PCR, and TCRdb holds only the in-frame ones, with some missing. This sample yields 200,000 or so clones, of which 90% to 95% are seen a single time; 1% belongs to the top ten. The sample consisted of peripheral blood, taken 28 days after the second AZD1222 dose. The receptors originated from an adult who received the AZD1222 COVID-19 vaccine.

This chain joins TRBV18 and TRBJ1-6; TRBD1 might be the D (6 bases). Germline V CDR1 and CDR2: KGHSH, LQKENI. This CDR3 region has 18 residues. V lost 2 bases, J lost 1 base, and 15 bases lay in between. The CDR3 loop reads CASSPTNRAISYNSPLHF. DNA of the CDR3: TGTGCCAGCTCACCAACCAACAGGGCAATATCCTATAATTCACCCCTCCACTTT. Using reference TRBV18 and TRBJ1-6 for the parts outside the CDR3, the full variable domain is NAGVMQNPRHLVRRRGQEARLRCSPMKGHSHVYWYRQLPEEGLKFMVYLQKENIIDESGMPKERFSAEFPKEGPSILRIQQVVRGDSAAYFCASSPTNRAISYNSPLHFGNGTRLTVT.

This chain links TRBV7-2 with TRBJ2-7; TRBD2 matches 7 bases. V shed 11 bases and J 4 bases; nucleotides not matched to a gene: 23. This CDR3 is 17 amino acids long. Germline-derived CDR1 and CDR2 are SGHTA and FQGNSA. The CDR3: CAPAPGPEQRGTYEQYF. Here the CDR3 DNA reads TGTGCCCCCGCGCCAGGGCCCGAGCAGCGGGGTACGTACGAGCAGTACTTC.

The V and J genes are TRBV24-1 and TRBJ2-7; tentatively, D is TRBD2 (6 bases). This CDR3 spans 15 amino acids. Trimming pared 3 bases from V and 10 bases from J, leaving 21 bases between. CDR1 and CDR2 from the germline V gene are KGHDR and SFDVKD. CDR3 sequence (DNA): TGTGCCACCAGTGATCCTAGAAGGGACCACGGGGGACAGTACTTC. Its translation is CATSDPRRDHGGQYF.

A note on this clone: The sample holds other DNA sequences that translate to the same CDR3. The chain carries TRBV15 and TRBJ1-2, with unresolved D. CDR1 and CDR2 from the germline V gene are LNHNV and YYDKDF (reference sequence). Trimming shortened V by 0 bases and J by 4 bases, and 3 bases separated the two germline ends. This CDR3 is built from 12 residues. CDR3 amino acids: CATSRDGYGYTF. The CDR3 DNA sequence: TGTGCCACCAGCAGAGACGGCTATGGCTACACCTTC.

V gene TRBV7-9 combines with J gene TRBJ2-6; D remains ambiguous. Between the trimmed V and J ends, which lost 7 bases and 0 bases, there was a span of 13 bases. CDR1 is SEHNR and CDR2 is FQNEAQ in the germline V gene (reference sequence). The CDR3 is made up of 16 amino acids. Here the CDR3 reads CASIGQAYSGANVLTF. The CDR3 nucleotides read TGTGCCAGCATCGGGCAGGCCTACTCTGGGGCCAACGTCCTGACTTTC.

The chain combines TRBV5-6 with TRBJ1-6; D perhaps matches TRBD1 (6 bases). Trimming pared 2 bases from V and 10 bases from J, leaving 16 bases between. The CDR3 extends over 15 amino acids. The germline V gene has CDR1 SGHDT and CDR2 YYEEEE. This chain's CDR3 is CASSFGQGKVSPLHF. CDR3 sequence (DNA): TGTGCCAGCAGCTTTGGGCAGGGGAAGGTCTCACCCCTCCACTTT.

This chain uses TRBV24-1 with TRBJ1-1; D unclear. Trimming took off 4 bases at V and 6 bases at J, with 11 bases between the two ends. Germline V lookup: CDR1 KGHDR, CDR2 SFDVKD. The CDR3 totals 13 residues. For the CDR3, the DNA is TGTGCCACCAGTGAACCAGGTAACGCTGAAGCTTTCTTT. Encoded protein: CATSEPGNAEAFF.

This clone was recorded only once. The chain has TRBV5-1 and TRBJ1-6; 7 bases match TRBD1. The germline gives CDR1 SGHRS, CDR2 YFSETQ. The CDR3 is 16 amino acids. Trimming removed 1 base from V and 7 bases from J; junction bases left unmatched: 8. The CDR3 coding sequence is TGCGCCAGCAGCTTGCTGGGACAGACACAGAATTCACCCCTCCACTTT. This translates into CASSLLGQTQNSPLHF.

The J gene is TRBJ1-2, the V gene TRBV5-1, with 8 bases matching TRBD1. Trimming removed 3 bases from V and 2 bases from J; junction bases left unmatched: 3. Looked up from germline, CDR1 is SGHRS and CDR2 is YFSETQ. The CDR3 has 14 amino acids. The CDR3, as DNA: TGCGCCAGCAGCTGGGGACAGGCCAACTATGGCTACACCTTC. It codes for CASSWGQANYGYTF.

The chain joins TRBV5-1 to TRBJ1-2, with D hard to call. This CDR3 spans 13 amino acids. Germline CDR1 reads SGHRS; CDR2 reads YFSETQ. Trimming removed 0 bases at V and 4 bases at J, with 7 bases between. CDR3 sequence: CASSLGAAYGYTF. CDR3 DNA sequence: TGCGCCAGCAGCTTGGGTGCAGCCTATGGCTACACCTTC.

The genes are TRBV10-2 and TRBJ1-6; D gene uncertain. The V gene lost 7 bases and the J gene lost 6 bases, with 10 bases spanning the gap. This CDR3 contains 13 residues. Germline-derived CDR1 and CDR2 are WSHSY and SAAADI. CDR3: CASIRDLNSPLHF. The CDR3 region has the DNA TGCGCCAGCATACGGGATCTTAATTCACCCCTCCACTTT.

The chain links TRBV9 to TRBJ1-6, with 7 bases aligning to TRBD1. The junction had 2 bases not matched to a gene; V was cut back by 2 bases and J by 6 bases. The germline gives CDR1 SGDLS, CDR2 YYNGEE. The CDR3 runs 14 residues. CDR3 nucleotides: TGTGCCAGCAGCGTTTCAGGGGGTAATTCACCCCTCCACTTT. This gives the protein CASSVSGGNSPLHF.

This sequence joins TRBV5-1 and TRBJ2-7; D unclear. CDR1 SGHRS and CDR2 YFSETQ come from the germline V gene. The CDR3 is made up of 14 amino acids. V was clipped by 4 bases and J by 6 bases, with 17 bases between them. In DNA form, the CDR3 reads TGCGCCAGCAGCCCACAGACGGATTCCCGCGAGCAGTACTTC. Translating gives CASSPQTDSREQYF.

The chain has TRBV18 and TRBJ1-2; the D is unclear. The V end lost 2 bases, the J end lost 4 bases, and 17 bases lay between the germline ends. The V gene's germline CDR1 is KGHSH and CDR2 LQKENI. The CDR3 extends over 16 amino acids. The CDR3 sequence: CASSPTKEGGGYGYTF. DNA for the CDR3: TGTGCCAGCTCACCAACAAAGGAAGGAGGAGGCTATGGCTACACCTTC.

The chain carries TRBV11-2 and TRBJ1-4; D possibly corresponds to TRBD1 (5 bases). Germline V lookup: CDR1 SGHAT, CDR2 FQNNGV. This CDR3 contains 14 residues. Trimming took off 6 bases at V and 6 bases at J, with 14 bases between the two ends. The CDR3 DNA reads as TGTGCCAGCAGTCGAAGACAGTGGGATGAAAAACTGTTTTTT. Translation: CASSRRQWDEKLFF.

V is TRBV11-1 and J is TRBJ1-1; D remains unclear. V was pared by 2 bases and J by 1 base, with 11 bases between. The CDR3 is 15 amino acids. Germline V gene data show CDR1 as SGHAT and CDR2 as FQDESV (reference sequence). The DNA of the CDR3 is TGTGCCAGCAGCTTAAACGGCCGGGGGAACACTGAAGCTTTCTTT. It specifies CASSLNGRGNTEAFF.

The V gene is TRBV7-2, the J gene TRBJ1-1; possibly TRBD1 for D (6 bases). The CDR3 is 15 residues long. V shed 5 bases and J shed 0 bases, with 13 bases lying between them. The V gene's germline CDR1 is SGHTA and CDR2 FQGNSA. In nucleotides, the CDR3 is TGTGCCAGCAGCAAACAACAGGGCTTGAACACTGAAGCTTTCTTT. It codes for CASSKQQGLNTEAFF.

The chain links TRBV5-1 to TRBJ1-1, with 9 bases that match TRBD1. Germline CDR1 SGHRS, CDR2 YFSETQ. V was clipped by 0 bases and J by 5 bases; unmatched bases: 8. There are 16 residues in the CDR3. The CDR3 reads CASSLEGQGRWTEAFF. CDR3 coding DNA: TGCGCCAGCAGCTTGGAAGGACAGGGGAGGTGGACTGAAGCTTTCTTT.

This chain links TRBV25-1 with TRBJ1-6; D gene unclear. The V end lost 2 bases, the J end lost 0 bases, and 8 bases lay between the germline ends. CDR1 is MGHDK, CDR2 SYGVNS, per germline. The CDR3 is 16 amino acids. The CDR3 DNA reads TGTGCCAGCAGTGAAGGCAGGAGCTCCTATAATTCACCCCTCCACTTT. The encoded protein is CASSEGRSSYNSPLHF.

The chain has TRBV9 and TRBJ2-1; D could derive from TRBD1 or TRBD2 (5 bases each). CDR3 length equals 15 residues. Per the germline V gene, CDR1 is SGDLS and CDR2 is YYNGEE. Trimming pared 4 bases from V and 8 bases from J, leaving 19 bases between. For the CDR3, the DNA is TGTGCCAGCAGCACCTGGACCGGATTGGGGGATGAGCAGTTCTTC. Translating it yields CASSTWTGLGDEQFF.

Only one count was recorded for this clone. The genes are TRBV4-1 and TRBJ2-7; possibly TRBD1 for D (6 bases). Germline CDR1 reads MGHRA; CDR2 reads YSYEKL. With 0 bases removed from V and 2 bases from J, the gap between germline ends came to 8 bases. The CDR3 contains 14 residues. The CDR3 sequence: CASSQDQGTYEQYF. The CDR3 bases are TGCGCCAGCAGCCAAGATCAGGGGACCTACGAGCAGTACTTC.

The rearrangement joins TRBV5-1 to TRBJ2-5; 7 bases line up with TRBD2. CDR1 and CDR2 from the germline V gene are SGHRS and YFSETQ. Trimming took 5 bases from V and 1 from J; bases not matched to a gene: 5. This CDR3 has 14 residues. CDR3 sequence reads: CASSAGGIQETQYF. The CDR3 nucleotides read TGCGCCAGCAGTGCCGGGGGGATCCAAGAGACCCAGTACTTC.